This T cell receptor beta chain was captured by sequencing in a study of cytomegalovirus exposure and HLA in healthy donors. After removal of 3 bases from V and 3 bases from J, the junction contained 8 bases not matched to a gene. The CDR3 length is 16 residues. Germline CDR1 SGHRS, CDR2 YFSETQ. Study outcomes and limitations: The dataset shows that most TCR sequences were rare, while some public TCRs occurred in many donors.

About this clone: Its target is unknown.

The method was immunoSEQ multiplex PCR; TCRdb's version includes in-frame clones alone and lacks a portion of them. The data hold over 150,000 clones, with approximately 86% observed a single time. Sequencing was carried out using PBMCs. This TCR came from a woman aged 18-29 years in good health and CMV-seronegative. This chain links TRBV5-1 with TRBJ2-5; 10 positions agree with TRBD1. The CDR3 DNA follows: TGCGCCAGCAGCTCAGGGACGGGACAGGGGAAAGAGACCCAGTACTTC. The encoded protein is CASSSGTGQGKETQYF. Full variable domain (rest looked up from reference TRBV5-1 and TRBJ2-5): KAGVTQTPRYLIKTRGQQVTLSCSPISGHRSVSWYQQTPGQGLQFLFEYFSETQRNKGNFPGRFSGRQFSNSRSEMNVSTLELGDSALYLCASSSGTGQGKETQYFGPGTRLLVL.